The next 2 T cell receptor beta chains were all read from a single sample in a study of cytomegalovirus exposure and HLA in healthy donors. The PCR had 60 Vbeta and 13 Jbeta primers. Some clones are missing from TCRdb's copy, which holds only in-frame ones; the method was immunoSEQ multiplex PCR. The top ten hold 4.5% to 7% of the sample, which has more than 95,000 clones, roughly 85% seen once. The sequenced sample consisted of PBMCs. The receptors originated from a man aged 55 to 70 in good health and CMV-seropositive.

The rearrangement links TRBV7-2 to TRBJ1-5; 8 bases are shared with TRBD1. The CDR3 runs to 15 residues. Germline CDR1 is SGHTA and CDR2 is FQGNSA. The V segment lost 5 bases and the J segment 1 base; nucleotides outside the gene matches: 4. This CDR3 reads CASSPQGASNQPQHF. The CDR3 DNA is TGTGCCAGCAGCCCCCAGGGGGCGAGCAATCAGCCCCAGCATTTT.

This rearrangement joins TRBV7-3 to TRBJ2-7, with a possible D match to TRBD1 (6 bases). The CDR3 runs 15 residues. Trimming took off 5 bases at V and 1 base at J, with 15 bases between the two ends. Germline assignment: CDR1 SGHTA and CDR2 FQGTGA. Here the CDR3 reads CASSVAGDTSYEQYF. DNA for the CDR3: TGTGCCAGCAGCGTCGCCGGGGACACGTCCTACGAGCAGTACTTC.